A selection of T cell receptor beta chains follows, all from one sample in a study of shared clonotypes between healthy human individuals. Libraries were prepared by immunoSEQ multiplex PCR; TCRdb keeps only in-frame clonotypes and omits some of them. This table holds more than 2 million clones, approximately 94% found once. What was sequenced was naive CD8+ T cells sorted from blood. The receptors shown here come from a young man in good health. Both conserved end residues are part of each CDR3. Fields, in order: CDR3 DNA, CDR3 protein, D gene, V gene, J gene, clone size. A D gene is named only where the DNA matches it firmly. For some rows the clone size is stated as once, few or many, or as a class when expanded; others skip it.

CDR3 DNA: TGTGCCAGCAGTTTGTGGGCTAGCGGATACACAGATACGCAGTATTTT
CDR3 protein: CASSLWASGYTDTQYF
D gene: TRBD2
V gene: TRBV27
J gene: TRBJ2-3
clone size: once

CDR3 DNA: TGTGCCAGCAGTTTACCAGACACCGGTCGGGCTGAAGCTTTCTTT
CDR3 protein: CASSLPDTGRAEAFF
D gene: NA
V gene: TRBV28
J gene: TRBJ1-1
clone size: NA

CDR3 DNA: TGTGCCAGCAGCGTAGAAAGTGTAGCTGCCGCAGATACGCAGTATTTT
CDR3 protein: CASSVESVAAADTQYF
D gene: NA
V gene: TRBV9
J gene: TRBJ2-3
clone size: NA

CDR3 DNA: TGTGCCTGGAGTACGTTGGGATTAGCCCAAGAGACCCAGTACTTC
CDR3 protein: CAWSTLGLAQETQYF
D gene: NA
V gene: TRBV30
J gene: TRBJ2-5
clone size: once

CDR3 DNA: TGTGCCAGCAGCTTAAGGGAGGGCTCCTACAATGAGCAGTTCTTC
CDR3 protein: CASSLREGSYNEQFF
D gene: TRBD2
V gene: TRBV11-2
J gene: TRBJ2-1
clone size: NA

CDR3 DNA: TGTGCCTGGAGAGAGCCCGGGGCTGCAGATACGCAGTATTTT
CDR3 protein: CAWREPGAADTQYF
D gene: NA
V gene: TRBV30
J gene: TRBJ2-3
clone size: NA

CDR3 DNA: TGCGCCAGCAGCCAAGCGGTCGTTAGCGGCTACGAGCAGTACTTC
CDR3 protein: CASSQAVVSGYEQYF
D gene: NA
V gene: TRBV4-1
J gene: TRBJ2-7
clone size: NA

CDR3 DNA: TGTGCCATCAGTCCGGGCAGTTCCTACGAGCAGTACTTC
CDR3 protein: CAISPGSSYEQYF
D gene: NA
V gene: TRBV10-3
J gene: TRBJ2-7
clone size: few

CDR3 DNA: TGCGCCAGCAGCCAAGTGGGTCTAGGTACAGATACGCAGTATTTT
CDR3 protein: CASSQVGLGTDTQYF
D gene: NA
V gene: TRBV4-1
J gene: TRBJ2-3
clone size: NA

CDR3 DNA: TGCGCCAGCACTGACACCGGGGAGCTGTTTTTT
CDR3 protein: CASTDTGELFF
D gene: NA
V gene: TRBV10-2
J gene: TRBJ2-2
clone size: NA

CDR3 DNA: TGTGCCAGCAGTCCAGGGGGAATAGAGACCCAGTACTTC
CDR3 protein: CASSPGGIETQYF
D gene: TRBD1
V gene: TRBV6-5
J gene: TRBJ2-5
clone size: NA

CDR3 DNA: TGTGCCTGGAGTGTACCGGGACTAGCGGGAGGGCAAGAGACCCAGTACTTC
CDR3 protein: CAWSVPGLAGGQETQYF
D gene: TRBD2
V gene: TRBV30
J gene: TRBJ2-5
clone size: NA

CDR3 DNA: TGTGCCAGCAGTGATTACCTACAGGGTTACTACGAGCAGTACTTC
CDR3 protein: CASSDYLQGYYEQYF
D gene: NA
V gene: TRBV6-1
J gene: TRBJ2-7
clone size: few

CDR3 DNA: TGCGCCAGCAGCCAAGATCAGGGTACCGAGCAGTACTTC
CDR3 protein: CASSQDQGTEQYF
D gene: NA
V gene: TRBV4-3
J gene: TRBJ2-7
clone size: NA

CDR3 DNA: TGTGCCAGCAACGGGATGGGGCGGGGCACAGATACGCAGTATTTT
CDR3 protein: CASNGMGRGTDTQYF
D gene: NA
V gene: TRBV11-2
J gene: TRBJ2-3
clone size: NA

CDR3 DNA: TGTGCCTGGAGTCCCGCCCCCGAGTTTAGCGGGCTCGGGGATGAGCAGTTCTTC
CDR3 protein: CAWSPAPEFSGLGDEQFF
D gene: TRBD2
V gene: TRBV30
J gene: TRBJ2-1
clone size: NA